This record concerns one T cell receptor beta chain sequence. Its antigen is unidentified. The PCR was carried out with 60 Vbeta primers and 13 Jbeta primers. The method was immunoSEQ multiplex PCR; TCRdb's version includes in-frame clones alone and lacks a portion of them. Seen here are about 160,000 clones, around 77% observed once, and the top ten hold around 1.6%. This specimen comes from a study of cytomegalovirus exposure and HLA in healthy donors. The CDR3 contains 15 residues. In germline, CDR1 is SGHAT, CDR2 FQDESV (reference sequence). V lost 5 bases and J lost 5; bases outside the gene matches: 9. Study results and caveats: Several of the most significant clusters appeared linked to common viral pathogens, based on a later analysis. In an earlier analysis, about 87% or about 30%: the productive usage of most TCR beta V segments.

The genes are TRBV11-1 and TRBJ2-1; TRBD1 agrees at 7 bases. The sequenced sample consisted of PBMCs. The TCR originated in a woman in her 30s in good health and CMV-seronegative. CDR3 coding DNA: TGTGCCAGCAGCCTACAGGGGATCGTGGACAATGAGCAGTTCTTC. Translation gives CASSLQGIVDNEQFF.